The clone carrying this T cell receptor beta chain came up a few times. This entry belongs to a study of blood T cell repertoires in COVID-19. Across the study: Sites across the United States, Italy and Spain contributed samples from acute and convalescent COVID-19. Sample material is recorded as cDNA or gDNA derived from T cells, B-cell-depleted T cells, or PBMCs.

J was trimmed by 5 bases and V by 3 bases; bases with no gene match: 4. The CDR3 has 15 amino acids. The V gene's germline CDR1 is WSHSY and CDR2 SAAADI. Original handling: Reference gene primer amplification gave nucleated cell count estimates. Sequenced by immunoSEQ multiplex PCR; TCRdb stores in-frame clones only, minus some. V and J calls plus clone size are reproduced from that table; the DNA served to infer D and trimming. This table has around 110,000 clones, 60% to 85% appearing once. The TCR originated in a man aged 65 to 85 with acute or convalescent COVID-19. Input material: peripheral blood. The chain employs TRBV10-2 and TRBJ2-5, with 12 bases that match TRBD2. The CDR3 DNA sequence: TGCGCCAGCAGTGAACTAGCGGGGGGCCGGGAGACCCAGTACTTC. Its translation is CASSELAGGRETQYF.